Detailed here is one TCR beta chain. What antigen it recognizes has not been identified. Per-base qualities were not stored, and no clone one base away is much larger. The method was the immunoSEQ multiplex PCR assay. The study's own analysis went as follows. Repertoire diversity was quantified with Shannon entropy, accounting for clonal size distribution. Clonotype distribution inequality was measured with the Gini-Simpson index (Simpson_1-D). Here the immuneACCESS table is served through TCRdb, limited to in-frame sequences with V and J called. Missing clones are a known gap in these copies; in checked studies unresolved V genes cover under half, and the rest lacks a known reason. The V and J calls and the clone size are those of that table, but D and trimming were determined from the DNA. The sample has tens of thousands of clones on record, approximately 91% of them singletons. About 0.7% of the sample rests with the top ten.

This sample was taken from a study of stem cell transplantation in POMP-related autoinflammatory disease (dated by TCRdb to the early 2020s). With respect to the entire study: According to the study's hypothesis, the TRB repertoire gets skewed because defective thymoproteasomes impair MHC class I-dependent CD8+ T-cell differentiation and positive selection. Prior to transplant, the patients had CD4+ naive T-cell skewing, low CD8+ T-cell proportions, and decreased T-cell cytokine secretion. After transplant, 100% donor engraftment of neutrophils and platelets through one year was shown by DNA chimerism analysis. The effect of POMP deficiency on T-cell receptor beta repertoire diversity and CDR3 characteristics was assessed by high-throughput TRB sequencing. What the study reported, not specific to this receptor: Statistical significance for the trend toward lower diversity and increased clonality in PRAID patients was reached only for regulatory T cells. Across all analyzed T-cell subsets, PRAID patients tended toward lower TRB diversity and higher clonality. A restricted number of unique TRB V-J gene pairings was observed in PRAID patients.

The V end loses 5 bases and the J end loses 2 bases, and a stretch of 19 bases separates them. Spanning cysteine to phenylalanine, the CDR3 consists of 17 amino acids. The kept DNA is CDR3 alone, 51 bases in frame from the first base. In the germline V gene (reference sequence), CDR1 corresponds to SEHNR and CDR2 to FQNEAQ. The time point label, read with the paper, signifies: after hematopoietic stem cell transplant. PRAID was a condition in which autoinflammation came alongside prominent immunodeficiency. Before TRB sequencing, the T-cell subsets, namely conventional T cells, CD8+ T cells, regulatory T cells, and T follicular helper cells, were sorted.

This TCR was recovered from a human patient with POMP-related autoinflammation and immune dysregulation (PRAID). In transplant recipients, some T cells may be of donor rather than host origin. The sequencing used CD4+ T cells from PBMCs, collected after stem cell transplantation. The sequence links TRBV7-9 to TRBJ2-1; the D segment cannot be called with confidence. In nucleotides, the sequence is TGTGCCAGCAGCCCTGGGATAGCAACTCCGACCTACAATGAGCAGTTCTTC. It is translated as CASSPGIATPTYNEQFF. The entire variable domain, with the stretches around the CDR3 drawn from the reference TRBV7-9 and TRBJ2-1 proteins, is DTGVSQNPRHKITKRGQNVTFRCDPISEHNRLYWYRQTLGQGPEFLTYFQNEAQLEKSRLLSDRFSAERPKGSFSTLEIQRTEQGDSAMYLCASSPGIATPTYNEQFFGPGTRLTVL.